This section outlines one T cell receptor (beta chain) sequence together with its context. Its antigen remains unidentified. This record comes from a study of cytomegalovirus exposure and HLA in healthy donors. Study observations and caveats: According to a later analysis, TCR clusters from the first cohort tended to co-occur in the approximately 120 validation repertoires. As confirmed in vitro, three CMV-associated chains were specific for CMV antigens. Listed as cytomegalovirus-associated were 150 to 200 TCR beta chains.

This CDR3 has 15 residues. With 4 bases removed from V and 3 bases from J, the gap between germline ends came to 11 bases. Germline values: CDR1 SGHDT, CDR2 YYEEEE. The data were produced by immunoSEQ multiplex PCR, yet TCRdb's version contains in-frame clones alone and is incomplete. The top ten hold around 1.5% of the sample, which has 100,000 to 150,000 clones, about nine tenths seen once. This receptor was identified in a man aged 30-40 years in good health and CMV-seronegative. The material sequenced was PBMCs. The chain combines TRBV5-6 with TRBJ2-6, with D perhaps TRBD2 (5 bases). Here the CDR3 reads CASSPARGGANVLTF. The CDR3 DNA reads as TGTGCCAGCAGCCCCGCCCGGGGTGGGGCCAACGTCCTGACTTTC.